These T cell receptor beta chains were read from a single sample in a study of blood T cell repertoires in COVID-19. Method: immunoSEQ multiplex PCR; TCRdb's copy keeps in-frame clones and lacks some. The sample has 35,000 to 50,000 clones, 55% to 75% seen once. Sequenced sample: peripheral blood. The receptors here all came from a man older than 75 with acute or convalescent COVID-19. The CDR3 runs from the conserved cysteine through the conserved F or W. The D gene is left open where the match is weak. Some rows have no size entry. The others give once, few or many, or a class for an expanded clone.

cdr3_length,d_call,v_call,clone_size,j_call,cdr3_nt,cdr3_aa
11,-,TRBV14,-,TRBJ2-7,TGTGCCAGCAGCCAATATTATGAGCAGTACTTC,CASSQYYEQYF
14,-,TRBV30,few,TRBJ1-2,TGTGCCTGGAGTGAAGAACAGAACCTCTATGGCTACACCTTC,CAWSEEQNLYGYTF
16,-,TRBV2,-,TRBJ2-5,TGTGCCAGTGGAGGGGCAGGGAGGCTCCTTGGGGAGACCCAGTACTTC,CASGGAGRLLGETQYF
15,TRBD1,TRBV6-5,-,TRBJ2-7,TGTGCCAGCAGTTTCCCGGGACAGGGTTCCTACGAGCAGTACTTC,CASSFPGQGSYEQYF
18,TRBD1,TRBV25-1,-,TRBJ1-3,TGTGCCAGCAGTTACACGGGACAGGGGGTTCATTCTGGAAACACCATATATTTT,CASSYTGQGVHSGNTIYF
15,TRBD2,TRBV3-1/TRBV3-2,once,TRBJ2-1,TGTGCCAGCAGCCAAGACAGCGGGGCCTACAATGAGCAGTTCTTC,CASSQDSGAYNEQFF
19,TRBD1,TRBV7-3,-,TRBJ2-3,TGTGCCAGCAGCTTACGACCTGTTCCTTCCGGGACAGGGCAAGATACGCAGTATTTT,CASSLRPVPSGTGQDTQYF
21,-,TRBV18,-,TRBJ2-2,TGTGCCAGCTCACCAACACACGTCCAAGTGCCGTTTAGAAGGGGCGCCGGGGAGCTGTTTTTT,CASSPTHVQVPFRRGAGELFF
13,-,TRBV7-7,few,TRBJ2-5,TGTGCTAGCAGCTTAAACTTCCAAGAGACCCAGTACTTC,CASSLNFQETQYF
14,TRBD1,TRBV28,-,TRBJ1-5,TGTGCCAGCAGTTGGGACAGGGGCGTACAGCCCCAGCATTTT,CASSWDRGVQPQHF
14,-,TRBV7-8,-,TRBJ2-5,TGTGCCAGCAGCCTCCTAGGGGTTGAAGAGACCCAGTACTTC,CASSLLGVEETQYF
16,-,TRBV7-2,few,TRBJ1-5,TGTGCCAGCAGCCCCGGCGGGACTTTCCGCAATCAGCCCCAGCATTTT,CASSPGGTFRNQPQHF
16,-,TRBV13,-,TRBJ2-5,TGTGCCAGCAGCGCAACATCACAGGGATTTAGGGAGACCCAGTACTTC,CASSATSQGFRETQYF
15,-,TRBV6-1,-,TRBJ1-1,TGTGCCAGCAGTGAAGTGGCAGGCTTGGACACTGAAGCTTTCTTT,CASSEVAGLDTEAFF
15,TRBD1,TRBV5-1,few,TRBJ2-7,TGCGCCAGCAGCCGAACCGGGACAGGGGGCTACGAGCAGTACTTC,CASSRTGTGGYEQYF
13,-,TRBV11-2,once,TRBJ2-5,TGTGCCAGCAGCTTAACGATGGCTGAGACCCAGTACTTC,CASSLTMAETQYF
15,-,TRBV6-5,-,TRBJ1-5,TGTGCCAGCATCTTAAGGGGATATAGCAATCAGCCCCAGCATTTT,CASILRGYSNQPQHF
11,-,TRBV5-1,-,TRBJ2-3,TGCGCCAGCACAGACACAGATACGCAGTATTTT,CASTDTDTQYF
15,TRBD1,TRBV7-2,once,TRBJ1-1,TGTGCCAGCAGCTACGACAGGGCCTCGAACACTGAAGCTTTCTTT,CASSYDRASNTEAFF
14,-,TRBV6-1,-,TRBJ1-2,TGTGCCAGCAGTGAGTCGCAGTCTTACTATGGCTACACCTTC,CASSESQSYYGYTF
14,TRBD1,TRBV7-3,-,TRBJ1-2,TGTGCCAGCAGCCCAACCGGGACAGGGGGCGGCTACACCTTC,CASSPTGTGGGYTF
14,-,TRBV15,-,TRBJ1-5,TGTGCCACCAGCCCAGGGTTTAAGGATCAGCCCCAGCATTTT,CATSPGFKDQPQHF
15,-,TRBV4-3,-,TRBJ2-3,TGCGCCAGCAGCCAAAGCGGAAAGAGCACAGATACGCAGTATTTT,CASSQSGKSTDTQYF
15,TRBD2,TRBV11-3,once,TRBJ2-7,TGTGCCAGCAGTCGAGCACGGGGGGGATCCTACGAGCAGTACTTC,CASSRARGGSYEQYF
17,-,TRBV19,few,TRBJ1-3,TGTGCCAGTAGTCCCAGGACAGCATCCGGCTCTGGAAACACCATATATTTT,CASSPRTASGSGNTIYF
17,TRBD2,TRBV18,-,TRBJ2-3,TGTGCCAGCTCACCGGTCTCTAGCGGGAGTGGTACAGATACGCAGTATTTT,CASSPVSSGSGTDTQYF
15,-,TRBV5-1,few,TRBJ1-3,TGCGCCAGCAGCACCGCCGGGACAACTGGAAACACCATATATTTT,CASSTAGTTGNTIYF
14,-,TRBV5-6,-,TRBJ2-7,TGTGCCAGCAGCTTAGGGCAGGGGTCCTACGAGCAGTACTTC,CASSLGQGSYEQYF
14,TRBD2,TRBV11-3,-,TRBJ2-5,TGTGCCAGCAGCTTAGACCTAGCGGGAGAGACCCAGTACTTC,CASSLDLAGETQYF
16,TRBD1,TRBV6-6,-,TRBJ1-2,TGTGCCAGCAGTTCCTCACGGGGACAGGCCAACTATGGCTACACCTTC,CASSSSRGQANYGYTF
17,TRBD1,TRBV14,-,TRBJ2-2,TGTGCCAGCAGCCAAGATAGGCGGACAGGGGGGACCGGGGAGCTGTTTTTT,CASSQDRRTGGTGELFF
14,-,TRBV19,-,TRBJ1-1,TGTGCCAGTAGTATCCAGACAGGAGCTACTGAAGCTTTCTTT,CASSIQTGATEAFF
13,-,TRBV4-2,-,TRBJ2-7,TGTGCCAGCAGCCAAGATCTGGAGTATGAGCAGTACTTC,CASSQDLEYEQYF
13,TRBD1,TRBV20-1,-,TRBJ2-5,TGCAGTGCTAGTGGACAGGGGTGGGAGACCCAGTACTTC,CSASGQGWETQYF
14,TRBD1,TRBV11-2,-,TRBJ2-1,TGTGCCAGCAGCCGGGGACAGGGCTCGGATGAGCAGTTCTTC,CASSRGQGSDEQFF
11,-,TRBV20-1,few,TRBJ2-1,TGCAGTGCTCGGAGCGACAATGAGCAGTTCTTC,CSARSDNEQFF
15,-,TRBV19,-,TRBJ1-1,TGTGCCAGTAGTATCGTCCGGTCCGGGAACACTGAAGCTTTCTTT,CASSIVRSGNTEAFF
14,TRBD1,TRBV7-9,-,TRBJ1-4,TGTGCCAGCCTTCAGGGGGCACCTAATGAAAAACTGTTTTTT,CASLQGAPNEKLFF
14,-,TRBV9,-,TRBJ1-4,TGTGCCAGCAGCGATCAGGCAACTAATGAAAAACTGTTTTTT,CASSDQATNEKLFF
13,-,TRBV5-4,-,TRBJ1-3,TGTGCCAGCAGCGCAGGGGTTGGAAACACCATATATTTT,CASSAGVGNTIYF
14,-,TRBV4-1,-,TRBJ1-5,TGCGCCAGCAGCCGCTCACAGGGACATCAGCCCCAGCATTTT,CASSRSQGHQPQHF
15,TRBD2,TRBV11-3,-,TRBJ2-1,TGTGCCAGCAGCTTAGAGTCTAGCGGGAGGAATGAGCAGTTCTTC,CASSLESSGRNEQFF
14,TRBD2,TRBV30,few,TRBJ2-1,TGTGCCTGGAGCTACGGACTAGCTAACAATGAGCAGTTCTTC,CAWSYGLANNEQFF
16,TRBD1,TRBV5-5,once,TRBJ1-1,TGTGCCAGCAACCTAGAGACAGGGGGCGGCTGGACTGAAGCTTTCTTT,CASNLETGGGWTEAFF
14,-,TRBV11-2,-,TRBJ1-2,TGTGCCAGCAGCCTCTCAAAGGGGTGGAGTGGCTACACCTTC,CASSLSKGWSGYTF
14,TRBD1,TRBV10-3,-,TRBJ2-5,TGTGCCATCAGTGCTGGACAGGGCGGAGAGACCCAGTACTTC,CAISAGQGGETQYF